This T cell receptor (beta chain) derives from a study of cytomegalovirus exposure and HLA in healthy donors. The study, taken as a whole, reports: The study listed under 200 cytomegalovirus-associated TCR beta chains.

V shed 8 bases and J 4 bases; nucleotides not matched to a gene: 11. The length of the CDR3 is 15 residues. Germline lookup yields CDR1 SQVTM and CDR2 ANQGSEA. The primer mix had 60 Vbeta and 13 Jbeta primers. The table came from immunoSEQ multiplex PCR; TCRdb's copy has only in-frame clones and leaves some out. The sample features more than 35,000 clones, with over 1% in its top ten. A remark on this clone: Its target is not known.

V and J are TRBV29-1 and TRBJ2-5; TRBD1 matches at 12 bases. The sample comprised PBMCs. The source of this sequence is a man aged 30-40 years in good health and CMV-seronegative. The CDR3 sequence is CSWAGGQGAPETQYF. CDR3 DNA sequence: TGCAGCTGGGCTGGGGGACAGGGGGCCCCAGAGACCCAGTACTTC.